The TCR beta chain under discussion was sequenced for a study of cytomegalovirus exposure and HLA in healthy donors. Vbeta (60) and Jbeta (13) primers were used in the PCR. This table comes from immunoSEQ multiplex PCR, and its TCRdb copy is limited to in-frame clones, with some not included. The table shows 200,000 to 250,000 clones, with over 65% occurring only once. This clone has a single count. This CDR3 region has 15 residues. J lost 4 bases, V lost 3 bases, and 9 bases had no gene match. CDR1 and CDR2 from the germline V gene are SGHRS and YFSETQ. Sequenced: PBMCs. The V gene is TRBV5-1, the J gene TRBJ1-1; 7 bases fit TRBD1. The receptor was derived from an older woman in good health and CMV-seropositive. DNA of the CDR3: TGCGCCAGCAGCTCGAGGACAGGAATATCCACTGAAGCTTTCTTT. Amino acid sequence: CASSSRTGISTEAFF.